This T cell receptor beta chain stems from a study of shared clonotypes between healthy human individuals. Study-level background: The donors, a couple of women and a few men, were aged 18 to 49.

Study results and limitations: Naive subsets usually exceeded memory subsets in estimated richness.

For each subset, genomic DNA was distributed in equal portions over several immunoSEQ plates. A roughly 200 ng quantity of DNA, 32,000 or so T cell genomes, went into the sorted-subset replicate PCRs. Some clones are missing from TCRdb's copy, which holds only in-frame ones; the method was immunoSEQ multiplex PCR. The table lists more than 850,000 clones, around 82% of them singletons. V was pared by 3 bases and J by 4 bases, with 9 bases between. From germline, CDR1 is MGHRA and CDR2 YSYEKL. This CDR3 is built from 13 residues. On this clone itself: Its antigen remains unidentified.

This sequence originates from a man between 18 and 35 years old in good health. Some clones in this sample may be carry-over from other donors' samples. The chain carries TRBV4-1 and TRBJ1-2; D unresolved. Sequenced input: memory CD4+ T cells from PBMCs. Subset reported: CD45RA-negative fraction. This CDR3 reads CASSQGKSYGYTF. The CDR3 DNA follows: TGCGCCAGCAGCCAGGGGAAGTCCTATGGCTACACCTTC.